What follows describes a single T cell receptor (beta chain). No antigen is known for it. The germline V gene has CDR1 MGHRA and CDR2 YSYEKL. The CDR3 runs 14 residues. The sample originates from a study of human CD8 memory T cell subsets. General study points: High diversity, at similar levels, marked stem-like memory and precursor exhausted T cells but not effector memory cells. Chao1 estimates suggested stem-like memory T cells exceeded precursor exhausted T cells in diversity.

Making the TCR beta libraries relied on UMI-labeled 5' RACE. As processed by the authors: Every TCR beta library contained from approximately 3,000 to 20,000 functional CDR3 beta clonotypes. Following a re-call of the 5' RACE reads, TCRdb has one entry per CDR3 protein and lacks DNA. TCRdb assigned the V and J calls; the authors' analysis was not used. The sample has more than 10,000 distinct CDR3 sequences. The V call is TRBV4-1, the J call TRBJ2-1; absent DNA, TCRdb's TRBD1 call cannot be checked. Sequencing input: CD8+ stem-like memory T cells (TSCM and TCM) sorted from PBMCs. Subset specified: stem-like memory CD8 T cells (TSTEM), CCR7+ PD-1- TIGIT-. This TCR derives from a human donor in good health. CDR3 region: CASSQEELQGAMFF.